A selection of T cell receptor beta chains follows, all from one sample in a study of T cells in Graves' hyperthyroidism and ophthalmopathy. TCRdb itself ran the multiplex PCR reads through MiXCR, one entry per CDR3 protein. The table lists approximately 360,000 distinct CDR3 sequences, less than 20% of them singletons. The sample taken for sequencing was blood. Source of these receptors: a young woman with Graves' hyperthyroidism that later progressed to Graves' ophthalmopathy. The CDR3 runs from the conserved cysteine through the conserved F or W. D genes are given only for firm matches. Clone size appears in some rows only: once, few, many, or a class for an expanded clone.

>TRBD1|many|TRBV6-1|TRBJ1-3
TGTGCCAGCAGAGGACAGGGTTCAAGCTCTGGAAACACCATATATTTT
CASRGQGSSSGNTIYF
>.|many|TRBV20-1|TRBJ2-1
TGCAGTGCAACGCGCGGACAGTCATGGAATGAGCAGTTCTTC
CSATRGQSWNEQFF
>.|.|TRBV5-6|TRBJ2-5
TGTGCCAGCAGCTCCCCTAGGGACGACCAAGAGACCCAGTACTTC
CASSSPRDDQETQYF
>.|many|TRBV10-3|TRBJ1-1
TGTGCCATCAGTGAATATCGGCCGAAGGGGACTGAAGCTTTCTTT
CAISEYRPKGTEAFF
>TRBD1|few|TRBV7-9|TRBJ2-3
TGTGCCAGCAGCTTAGCGGCGACAGGGGGAAGCACAGATACGCAGTATTTT
CASSLAATGGSTDTQYF
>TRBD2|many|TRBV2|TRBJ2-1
TGTGCCAGCAGGATGGGTAGGGGACTAGCGGCTAATAGCTCCTACAATGAGCAGTTCTTC
CASRMGRGLAANSSYNEQFF
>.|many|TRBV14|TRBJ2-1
TGTGCCAGCAGTCACTCATGGGGTAATGAGCAGTTCTTC
CASSHSWGNEQFF
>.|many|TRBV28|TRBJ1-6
TGTGCCAGCCTAGATGTCGGGGGGGATTCACCCCTCCACTTT
CASLDVGGDSPLHF
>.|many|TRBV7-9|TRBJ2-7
TGTGCCAGCAGCCCGGACAGAATCTACGAGCAGTACTTC
CASSPDRIYEQYF
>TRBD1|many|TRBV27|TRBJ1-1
TGTGCCAGCAGTCCAAGTGACAGGGAGGACGAAGCTTTCTTT
CASSPSDREDEAFF
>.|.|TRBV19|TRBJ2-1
TGTGCCAGTAGTATAGGAGGGGCCTACAATGAGCAGTTCTTC
CASSIGGAYNEQFF
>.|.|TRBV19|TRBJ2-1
TGTGCCAGTAGTATTGGGGGGAACTCCTACAATGAGCAGTTCTTC
CASSIGGNSYNEQFF
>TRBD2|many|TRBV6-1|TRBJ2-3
TGTGCCAGCAGTGTTACTAGCGGCCTCACAGATACGCAGTATTTT
CASSVTSGLTDTQYF
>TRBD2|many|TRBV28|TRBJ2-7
TGTGCCAGCAGGCGGGACTACGAAAGCTCCTACGAGCAGTACTTC
CASRRDYESSYEQYF
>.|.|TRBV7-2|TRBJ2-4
TGTGCCAGCAGGCTATGGGGACTAGCCAAAAACATTCAGTACTTC
CASRLWGLAKNIQYF
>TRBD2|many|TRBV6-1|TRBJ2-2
TGTGCCTGTCAGCGGGAGGACCCCTTGGGAACCGGGGAGCTGTTTTTT
CACQREDPLGTGELFF
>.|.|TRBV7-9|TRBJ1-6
TGTGCCAGCGGGACCCATAATTCACCCCTCCACTTT
CASGTHNSPLHF
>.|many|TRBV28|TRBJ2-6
TGTGCCAGCAGTCCCTTCACAGGGAATGGGGCCAACGTCCTGACTTTC
CASSPFTGNGANVLTF
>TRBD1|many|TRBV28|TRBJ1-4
TGTGCCAGCAAGCAGGGGGCTTGGGAAAAACTGTTTTTT
CASKQGAWEKLFF
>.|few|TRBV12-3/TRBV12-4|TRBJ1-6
TGTGCCAGCTGGCCGGGTGGCTCACCCCTCCACTTT
CASWPGGSPLHF